In its sample, the clone carrying this TCR beta chain was seen once. This entry is derived from a study of blood T cell repertoires in COVID-19. This table comes from immunoSEQ multiplex PCR, and its TCRdb copy is limited to in-frame clones, with some not included. Here the sample spans approximately 200,000 clones, 86% being singletons. The sample comprised PBMCs or T cells enriched from blood (not recorded which). This receptor was obtained from a woman aged 25 to 39 who had been exposed to COVID-19.

The CDR3 protein is CASRWGVVDYGYTF. CDR3 nucleotides: TGTGCCAGTCGCTGGGGGGTTGTGGACTATGGCTACACCTTC. The chain couples TRBV28 to TRBJ1-2; perhaps TRBD1 as D (5 bases). The CDR3 covers 14 residues. The germline gives CDR1 MDHEN, CDR2 SYDVKM. Deletions cut 9 bases from V and 3 bases from J, with 17 bases between.